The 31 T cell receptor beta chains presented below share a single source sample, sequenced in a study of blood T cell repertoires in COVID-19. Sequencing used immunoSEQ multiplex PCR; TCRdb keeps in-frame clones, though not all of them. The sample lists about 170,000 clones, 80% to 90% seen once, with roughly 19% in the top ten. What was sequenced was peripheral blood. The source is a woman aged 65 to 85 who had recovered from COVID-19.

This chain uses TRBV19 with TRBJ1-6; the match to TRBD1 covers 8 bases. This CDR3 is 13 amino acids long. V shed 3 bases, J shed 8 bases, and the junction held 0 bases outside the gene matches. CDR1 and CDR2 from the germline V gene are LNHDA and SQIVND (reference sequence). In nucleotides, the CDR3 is TGTGCCAGTAGTATGACAGGGGATTCACCCCTCCACTTT. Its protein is CASSMTGDSPLHF.

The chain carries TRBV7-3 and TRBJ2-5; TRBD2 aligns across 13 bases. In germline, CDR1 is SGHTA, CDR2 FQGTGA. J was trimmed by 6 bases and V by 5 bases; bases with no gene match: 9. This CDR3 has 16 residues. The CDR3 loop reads CASSPGLAGEGQTQYF. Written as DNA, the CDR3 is TGTGCCAGCAGCCCCGGACTAGCGGGGGAAGGACAGACCCAGTACTTC.

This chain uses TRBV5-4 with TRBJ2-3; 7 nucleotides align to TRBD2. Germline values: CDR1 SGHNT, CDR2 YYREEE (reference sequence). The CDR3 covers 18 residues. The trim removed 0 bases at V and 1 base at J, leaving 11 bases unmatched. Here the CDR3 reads CASSLAPGSRGGTDTQYF. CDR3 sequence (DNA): TGTGCCAGCAGCTTGGCCCCCGGCTCCCGGGGGGGCACAGATACGCAGTATTTT. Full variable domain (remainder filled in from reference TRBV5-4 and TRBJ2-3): ETGVTQSPTHLIKTRGQQVTLRCSSQSGHNTVSWYQQALGQGPQFIFQYYREEENGRGNFPPRFSGLQFPNYSSELNVNALELDDSALYLCASSLAPGSRGGTDTQYFGPGTRLTVL.

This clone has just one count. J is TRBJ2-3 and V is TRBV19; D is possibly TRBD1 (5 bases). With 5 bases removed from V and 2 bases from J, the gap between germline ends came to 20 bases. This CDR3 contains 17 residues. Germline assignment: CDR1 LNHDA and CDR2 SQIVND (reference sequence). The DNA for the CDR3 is TGTGCCAGTAGTCCCTCCGGGCTAGAAGGGGTCACAGATACGCAGTATTTT. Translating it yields CASSPSGLEGVTDTQYF.

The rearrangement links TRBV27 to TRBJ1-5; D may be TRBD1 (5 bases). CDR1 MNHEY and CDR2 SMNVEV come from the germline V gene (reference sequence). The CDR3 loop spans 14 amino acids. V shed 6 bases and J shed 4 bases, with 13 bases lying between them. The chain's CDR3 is CASRAQGWNQPQHF. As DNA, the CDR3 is TGTGCCAGCAGAGCCCAGGGTTGGAATCAGCCCCAGCATTTT.

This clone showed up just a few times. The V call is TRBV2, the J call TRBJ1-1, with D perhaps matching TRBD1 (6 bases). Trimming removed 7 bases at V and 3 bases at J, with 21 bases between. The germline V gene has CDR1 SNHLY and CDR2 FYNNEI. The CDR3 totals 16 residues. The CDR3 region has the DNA TGTGCCAGCACCACAGACACAGGGCTGGCGGACACTGAAGCTTTCTTT. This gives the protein CASTTDTGLADTEAFF.

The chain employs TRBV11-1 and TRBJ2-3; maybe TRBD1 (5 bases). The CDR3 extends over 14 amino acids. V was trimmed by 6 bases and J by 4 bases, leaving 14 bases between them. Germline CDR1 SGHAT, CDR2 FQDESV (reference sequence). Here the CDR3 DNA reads TGTGCCAGCAGTTCTAGGGGTAGGGCAGATACGCAGTATTTT. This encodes CASSSRGRADTQYF.

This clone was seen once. The CDR3 nucleotides read TGTGCCAGCTCACCCGGGAGCTCTGGGGCCAACGTCCTGACTTTC. Protein sequence: CASSPGSSGANVLTF. The chain uses TRBV18 and TRBJ2-6, with a possible D match to TRBD2 (6 bases). The CDR3 contains 15 residues. Looked up from germline, CDR1 is KGHSH and CDR2 is LQKENI. V lost 3 bases and J lost 0, with 6 bases in between.

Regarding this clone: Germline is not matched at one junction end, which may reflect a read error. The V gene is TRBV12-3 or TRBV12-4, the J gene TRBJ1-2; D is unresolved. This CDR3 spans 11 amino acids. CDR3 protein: CASSSRREAGF. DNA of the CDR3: TGTGCCAGCAGTTCTCGTCGGGAGGCCGGCTTC.

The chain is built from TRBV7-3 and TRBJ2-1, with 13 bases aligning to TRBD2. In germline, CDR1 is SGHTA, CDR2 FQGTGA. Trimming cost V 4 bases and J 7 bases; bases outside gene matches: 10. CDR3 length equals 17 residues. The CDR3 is CASSSTSGGVFGNEQFF. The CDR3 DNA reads TGTGCCAGCAGCTCTACTAGCGGGGGGGTTTTTGGTAATGAGCAGTTCTTC.

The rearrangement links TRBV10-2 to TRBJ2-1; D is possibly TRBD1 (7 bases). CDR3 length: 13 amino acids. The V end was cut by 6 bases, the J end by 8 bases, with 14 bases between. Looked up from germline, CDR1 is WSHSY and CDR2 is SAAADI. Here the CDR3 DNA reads TGCGCCAGCAGCACGTCCAGGGGGGATGAGCAGTTCTTC. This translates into CASSTSRGDEQFF.

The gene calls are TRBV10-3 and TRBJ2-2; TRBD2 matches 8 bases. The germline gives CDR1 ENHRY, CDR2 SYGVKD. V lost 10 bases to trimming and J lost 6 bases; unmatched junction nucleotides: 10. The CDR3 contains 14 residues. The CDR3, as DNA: TGTGCCACCACCGGGACTAGGGGCGCCGGGGAGCTGTTTTTT. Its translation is CATTGTRGAGELFF.

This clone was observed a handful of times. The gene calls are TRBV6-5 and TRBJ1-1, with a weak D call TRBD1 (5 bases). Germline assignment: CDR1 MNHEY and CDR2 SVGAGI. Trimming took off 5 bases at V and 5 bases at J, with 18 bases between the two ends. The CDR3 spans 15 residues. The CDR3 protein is CASSPVGQGWTEAFF. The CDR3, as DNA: TGTGCCAGCAGTCCCGTCGGGCAGGGTTGGACTGAAGCTTTCTTT.

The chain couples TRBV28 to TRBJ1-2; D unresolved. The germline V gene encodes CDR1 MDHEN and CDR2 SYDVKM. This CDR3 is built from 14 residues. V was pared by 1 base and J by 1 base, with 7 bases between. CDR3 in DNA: TGTGCCAGCAGTTTATACGCGCTTAACTATGGCTACACCTTC. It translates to CASSLYALNYGYTF.

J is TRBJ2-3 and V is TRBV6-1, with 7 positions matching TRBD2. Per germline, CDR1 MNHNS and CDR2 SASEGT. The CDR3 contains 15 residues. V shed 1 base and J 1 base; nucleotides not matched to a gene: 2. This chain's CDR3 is CASSEVGRGTDTQYF. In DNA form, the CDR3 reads TGTGCCAGCAGTGAAGTGGGGAGGGGCACAGATACGCAGTATTTT.

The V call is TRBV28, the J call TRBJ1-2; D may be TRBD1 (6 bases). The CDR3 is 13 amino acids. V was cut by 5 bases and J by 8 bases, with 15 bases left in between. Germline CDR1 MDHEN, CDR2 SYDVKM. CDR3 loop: CASSPAGELGYTF. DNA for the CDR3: TGTGCCAGCAGTCCGGCAGGGGAGTTGGGCTACACCTTC.

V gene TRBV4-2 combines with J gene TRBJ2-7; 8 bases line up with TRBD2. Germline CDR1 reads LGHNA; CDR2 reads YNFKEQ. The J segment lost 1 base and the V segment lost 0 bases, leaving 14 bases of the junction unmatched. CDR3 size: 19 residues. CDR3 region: CASSQDVRGLLAGSYEQYF. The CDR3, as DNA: TGTGCCAGCAGCCAAGATGTCAGGGGCCTCCTAGCGGGTTCCTACGAGCAGTACTTC.

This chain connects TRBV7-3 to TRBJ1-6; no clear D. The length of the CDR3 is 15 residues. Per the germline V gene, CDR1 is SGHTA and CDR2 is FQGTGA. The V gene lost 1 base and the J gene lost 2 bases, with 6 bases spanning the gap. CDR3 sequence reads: CASSLRAAYNSPLHF. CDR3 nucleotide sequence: TGTGCCAGCAGCTTAAGGGCAGCCTATAATTCACCCCTCCACTTT.

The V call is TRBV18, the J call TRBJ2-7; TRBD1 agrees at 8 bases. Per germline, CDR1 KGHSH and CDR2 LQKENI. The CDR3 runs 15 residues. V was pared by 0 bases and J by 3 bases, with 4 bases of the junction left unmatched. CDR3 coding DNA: TGTGCCAGCTCACCACCAGGACAGGGAAGCTACGAGCAGTACTTC. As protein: CASSPPGQGSYEQYF.

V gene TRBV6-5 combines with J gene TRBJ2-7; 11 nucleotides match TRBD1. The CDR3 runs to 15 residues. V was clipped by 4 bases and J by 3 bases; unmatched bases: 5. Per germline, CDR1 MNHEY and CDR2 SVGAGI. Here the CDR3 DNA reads TGTGCCAGCAGTTCCCCGGGACAGGGGGGCTACGAGCAGTACTTC. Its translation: CASSSPGQGGYEQYF.

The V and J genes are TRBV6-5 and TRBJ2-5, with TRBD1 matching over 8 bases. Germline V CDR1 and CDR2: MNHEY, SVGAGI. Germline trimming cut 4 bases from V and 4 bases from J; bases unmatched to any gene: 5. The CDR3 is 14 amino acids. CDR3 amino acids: CASSSTTGGETQYF. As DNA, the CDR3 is TGTGCCAGCAGTTCCACCACAGGGGGAGAGACCCAGTACTTC.

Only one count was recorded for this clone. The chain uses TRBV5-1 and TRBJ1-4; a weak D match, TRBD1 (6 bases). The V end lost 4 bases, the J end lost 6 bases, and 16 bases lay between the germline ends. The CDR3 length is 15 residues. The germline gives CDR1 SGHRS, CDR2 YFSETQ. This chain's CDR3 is CASSPGGAGDEKLFF. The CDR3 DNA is TGCGCCAGCAGCCCGGGGGGGGCTGGGGATGAAAAACTGTTTTTT.

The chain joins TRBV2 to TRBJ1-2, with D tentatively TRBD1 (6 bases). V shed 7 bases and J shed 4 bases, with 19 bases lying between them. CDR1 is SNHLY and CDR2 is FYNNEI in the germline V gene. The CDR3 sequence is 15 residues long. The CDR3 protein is CASTAPGHGFYGYTF. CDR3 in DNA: TGTGCCAGCACCGCACCGGGACACGGGTTCTATGGCTACACCTTC.

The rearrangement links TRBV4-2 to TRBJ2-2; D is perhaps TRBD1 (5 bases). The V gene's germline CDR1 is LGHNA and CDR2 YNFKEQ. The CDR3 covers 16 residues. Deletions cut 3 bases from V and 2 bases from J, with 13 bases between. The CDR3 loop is CASSQAGYTNTGELFF. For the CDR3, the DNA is TGTGCCAGCAGCCAGGCAGGGTATACTAACACCGGGGAGCTGTTTTTT.

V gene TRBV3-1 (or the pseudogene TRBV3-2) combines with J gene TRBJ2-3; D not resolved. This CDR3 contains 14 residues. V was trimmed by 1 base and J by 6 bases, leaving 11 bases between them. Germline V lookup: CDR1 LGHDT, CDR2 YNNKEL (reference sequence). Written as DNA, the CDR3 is TGTGCCAGCAGCCAAGGGGTAGCATCGGATACGCAGTATTTT. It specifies CASSQGVASDTQYF.

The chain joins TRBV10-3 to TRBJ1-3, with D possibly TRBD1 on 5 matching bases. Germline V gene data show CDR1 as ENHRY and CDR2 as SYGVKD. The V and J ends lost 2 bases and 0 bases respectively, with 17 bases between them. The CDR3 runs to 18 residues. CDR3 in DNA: TGTGCCATCAGTGAGCCTCCCCAGGGAGGTCACTCTGGAAACACCATATATTTT. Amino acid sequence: CAISEPPQGGHSGNTIYF.

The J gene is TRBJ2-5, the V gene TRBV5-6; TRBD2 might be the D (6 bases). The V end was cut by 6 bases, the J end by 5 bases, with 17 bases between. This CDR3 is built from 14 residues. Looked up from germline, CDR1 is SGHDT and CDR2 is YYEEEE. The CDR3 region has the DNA TGTGCCAGCACCACGGACCCGGAGGGGGAGACCCAGTACTTC. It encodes CASTTDPEGETQYF.

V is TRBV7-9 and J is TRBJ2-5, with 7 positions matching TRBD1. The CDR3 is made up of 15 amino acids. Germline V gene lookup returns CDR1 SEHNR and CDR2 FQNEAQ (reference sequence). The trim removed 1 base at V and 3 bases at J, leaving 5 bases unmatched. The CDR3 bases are TGTGCCAGCAGCTTAGGGGTAGGGGGCGAAGAGACCCAGTACTTC. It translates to CASSLGVGGEETQYF. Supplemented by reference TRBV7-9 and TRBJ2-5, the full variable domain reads DTGVSQNPRHKITKRGQNVTFRCDPISEHNRLYWYRQTLGQGPEFLTYFQNEAQLEKSRLLSDRFSAERPKGSFSTLEIQRTEQGDSAMYLCASSLGVGGEETQYFGPGTRLLVL.

The chain's CDR3 is CASRRDRGRGGYTF. The CDR3 DNA is TGTGCCAGCAGGAGGGACAGAGGCCGTGGTGGCTACACCTTC. The chain recombines TRBV6-5 with TRBJ1-2; TRBD1 aligns across 7 bases. V lost 6 bases, J lost 7 bases, and 11 bases stayed unmatched. The germline CDR1 and CDR2 sequences are MNHEY and SVGAGI. There are 14 residues in the CDR3.

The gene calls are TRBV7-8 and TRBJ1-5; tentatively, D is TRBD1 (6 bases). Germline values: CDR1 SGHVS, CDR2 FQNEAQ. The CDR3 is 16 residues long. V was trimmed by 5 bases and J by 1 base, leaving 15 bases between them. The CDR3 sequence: CASSRDRSRSNQPQHF. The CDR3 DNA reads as TGTGCCAGCAGCAGAGACAGGTCCAGGAGCAATCAGCCCCAGCATTTT.

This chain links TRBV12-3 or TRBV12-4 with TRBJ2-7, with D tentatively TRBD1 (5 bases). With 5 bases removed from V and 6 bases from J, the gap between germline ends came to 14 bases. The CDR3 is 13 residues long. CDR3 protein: CASSLKGQSEQYF. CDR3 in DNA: TGTGCCAGCAGTCTAAAGGGGCAGTCCGAGCAGTACTTC.